The entry below describes one T cell receptor (beta chain). This clonotype was detected ten times or more. Its antigen is unknown. Base qualities are not recorded, but no much larger clone differs from it by a single base. A constant-region primer and ProtoScript II reverse transcriptase were used to reverse-transcribe TCRbeta-specific cDNA from roughly 0.55 ug total RNA. TCRbeta libraries were built with three nested multiplex PCR rounds, a slightly modified ARM-PCR procedure. Multiplex TRBV1-TRBV30 forward primers and a Cbeta reverse primer were used in the first two PCR rounds, each of which was run for approximately 9 cycles. Sample barcodes and Illumina adapters were attached in a final 25-cycle PCR using Deep VentR polymerase. Before sequencing, amplicons between 200 and 500 bp were purified from gel using a QIAquick gel extraction kit. TCRbeta amplicons were sequenced on an Illumina HiSeq 2500 with 250-bp paired-end reads. In the paper's pipeline: Quality trimming of reads was performed with Trimmomatic v0.33, and paired reads were merged with FLASH v1.2.11 so that full CDR3 sequences could be recovered. V, D and J germline segments were assigned to the rearranged TCRbeta sequences by MiGEC v1.2.1b. Clonotype statistics, along with Shannon-Wiener diversity indices, were calculated using VDJtools v1.0.0. To reduce sampling bias, subsequent analyses other than the diversity analysis used only the 250 most abundant clonotypes in each sample. The public reads were quality trimmed at Q25 with fastp and then assembled into clones with MiXCR by TCRdb, keeping productive beta chains. Entries are consolidated by CDR3 protein sequence, retaining the most common genes and DNA. V and J calls and clone size were set by TCRdb, not the authors. Counted in this sample were over 250,000 distinct CDR3 sequences; roughly 60% of them appeared once. About 18% of the sample goes to the ten largest clones.

This sample is drawn from a study of tumor-infiltrating lymphocytes in primary liver carcinoma (dated by TCRdb to about 2017). Regarding the complete study: Surgical resection was performed in China between 2015 and March 2016 on about 5 patients with histopathologically diagnosed primary liver carcinoma. Hepatocellular carcinoma (four) or combined HCC and intrahepatic cholangiocarcinoma (one) was present in the five patients, who were three men and two women aged 30 to 69 years. The five patients had tumors of stage T1-T3 N0M0, with maximum diameters ranging from about 4 to 11 cm. Each sample produced about 3.5 to 7.13 million productive TCRbeta reads, and read depth showed no significant difference between tissue types. For each liver tumor, the study sampled five regions along with adjacent normal tissue and blood, and applied TCRbeta repertoire sequencing, expression microarrays and whole-exome sequencing. A total of 35 or so specimens from 5 patients underwent TCRbeta repertoire sequencing, comprising 25 tumor regions, 5 adjacent noncancerous liver tissues and 5 peripheral blood samples. Repertoires from technical replicates were highly reproducible, with mean shared-clone rates about 0.88 and correlation coefficients above 0.95.

The paper as a whole reports these results and caveats: A significantly larger repertoire fraction was made up by the top 250 clones in tumors than in blood (p = 0.039). Only the TCR beta chain was sequenced, so true repertoire diversity is likely underestimated because unpaired alpha chains were not captured. Comparison of CD4+ and CD8+ T cell repertoires was precluded by the use of bulk unsorted samples. With just four to six patients in the study, the authors point out that the findings should be validated in a larger study. Pairs of tumor regions showed greater repertoire overlap (mean roughly 35%) than tumor-adjacent pairs (around 17%) or tumor-blood pairs (roughly 15%), which is consistent with antigen-driven expansion.

Blood RNA was extracted from unsorted whole blood using TRIzol reagent, and germline DNA was obtained with the DNeasy Blood & Tissue kit. Patients had chronic HBV infection and were treatment-naive at sampling. Before surgery, about 4 milliliters of peripheral blood were collected into K2EDTA tubes. CDR1 and CDR2 are drawn from the germline V gene (reference sequence): SEHNR, FQNEAQ. The CDR3 contains 14 residues, cysteine and phenylalanine counted. The read is trimmed to its CDR3 DNA, 42 bases read in frame from base 1. V drops 1 base and J drops 1 base, leaving 8 bases in between. The TCR comes from a woman aged 25 to 39 with primary liver carcinoma and hepatitis B virus infection. This receptor chain uses TRBV7-9 and TRBJ2-7; the D gene assignment is ambiguous. Sequencing was done on a sample of peripheral blood. The CDR3 reads CASSLGKGSYEQYF. The DNA reads as follows: TGTGCCAGCAGCTTAGGGAAGGGTTCCTACGAGCAGTACTTC.